The clone carrying this T cell receptor (beta chain) turned up a few times. What it binds is not known. The trim removed 5 bases at V and 4 bases at J, leaving 13 bases unmatched. Germline CDR1 reads LNHDA; CDR2 reads SQIVND (reference sequence). CDR3 length: 17 residues. These data originate in a study of T cells after yellow fever vaccination. Study-level findings and limits: Among primary-vaccination clones, most reappeared after the booster, at 95% to 96% for CD4 and about 90% for CD8. The secondary response was weaker, and its peak arrived faster, on day 5 versus 15. Abundant clonotypes (contaminants from the bulk population) could be present in FACS-sorted repertoires.

Template switching by 5'RACE produced TCR cDNA, adding a universal primer site and UMIs. MiXCR was run by TCRdb on the 5' RACE reads, yielding one entry per CDR3 protein. Of hundreds of thousands of distinct CDR3 sequences listed, 13% are singletons. The source of this sequence is a man aged 25 to 40 who received the YFV17D yellow fever vaccine. The chain recombines TRBV19 with TRBJ2-5; TRBD1 agrees at 10 bases. This sample comprised PBMCs, obtained on the day of the yellow fever booster vaccination. CDR3: CASSDPFGQGERETQYF. In nucleotides, the CDR3 is TGTGCCAGTAGTGACCCTTTCGGACAGGGGGAGAGAGAGACCCAGTACTTC.